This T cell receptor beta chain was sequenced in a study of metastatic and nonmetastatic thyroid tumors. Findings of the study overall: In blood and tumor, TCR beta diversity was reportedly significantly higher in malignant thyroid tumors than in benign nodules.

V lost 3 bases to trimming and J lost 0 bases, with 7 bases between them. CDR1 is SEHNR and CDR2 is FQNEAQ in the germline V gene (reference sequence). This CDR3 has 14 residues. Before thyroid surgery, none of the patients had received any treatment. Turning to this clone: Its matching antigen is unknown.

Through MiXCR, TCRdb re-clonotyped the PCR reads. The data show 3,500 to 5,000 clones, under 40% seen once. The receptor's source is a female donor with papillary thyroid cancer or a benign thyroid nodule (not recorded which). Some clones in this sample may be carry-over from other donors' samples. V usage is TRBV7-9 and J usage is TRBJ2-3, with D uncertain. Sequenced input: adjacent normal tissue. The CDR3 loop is CASSLVGSTDTQYF. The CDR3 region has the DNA TGTGCCAGCAGCTTGGTAGGGAGCACAGATACGCAGTATTTT. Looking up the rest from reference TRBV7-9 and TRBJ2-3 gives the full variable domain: DTGVSQNPRHKITKRGQNVTFRCDPISEHNRLYWYRQTLGQGPEFLTYFQNEAQLEKSRLLSDRFSAERPKGSFSTLEIQRTEQGDSAMYLCASSLVGSTDTQYFGPGTRLTVL.